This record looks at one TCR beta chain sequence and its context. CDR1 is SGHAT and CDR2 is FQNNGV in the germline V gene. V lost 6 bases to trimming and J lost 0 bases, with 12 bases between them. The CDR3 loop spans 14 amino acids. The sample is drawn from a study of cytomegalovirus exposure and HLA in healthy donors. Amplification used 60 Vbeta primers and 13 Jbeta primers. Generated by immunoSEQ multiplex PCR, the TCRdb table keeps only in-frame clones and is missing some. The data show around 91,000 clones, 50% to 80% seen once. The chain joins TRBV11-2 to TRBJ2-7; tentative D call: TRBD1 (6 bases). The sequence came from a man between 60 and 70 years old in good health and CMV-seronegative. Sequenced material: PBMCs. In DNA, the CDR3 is TGTGCCAGCAGTCAGCGCAGGGGCTCCTACGAGCAGTACTTC. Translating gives CASSQRRGSYEQYF.